This is a list of T cell receptor beta chains from one sample in a study of breast tumors, draining lymph nodes, adjacent tissues. One entry per CDR3 protein results from TCRdb running MiXCR on the multiplex PCR reads. Of some 150,000 distinct CDR3 sequences in the sample, 20% to 25% were seen once. The sample comprised axillary lymph node tissue. Every receptor here comes from a female donor with breast cancer. Some clones in this sample may be carry-over from other donors' samples. CDR3s include the opening cysteine and the closing phenylalanine or tryptophan. The D gene is left open where the match is weak. Clone size is shown for a subset of rows, as once, few, many or a class of expanded clone.

D: -; J: TRBJ2-1; size: many; V: TRBV20-1; CDR3: CSATRWEGAIYNEQFF; DNA: TGCAGTGCTACCCGATGGGAGGGGGCAATCTACAATGAGCAGTTCTTC
D: TRBD2; J: TRBJ2-1; size: -; V: TRBV2; CDR3: CASSEEGTSGSTSRQFF; DNA: TGTGCCAGCAGTGAAGAAGGGACTAGCGGGAGTACGAGTAGGCAGTTCTTC
D: -; J: TRBJ1-6; size: many; V: TRBV7-9; CDR3: CASSFIGNSPLHF; DNA: TGTGCCAGCAGCTTTATTGGTAATTCACCCCTCCACTTT
D: TRBD1; J: TRBJ2-3; size: many; V: TRBV28; CDR3: CASSRRTGPSTDTQYF; DNA: TGTGCCAGCAGTAGGAGGACAGGCCCTAGCACAGATACGCAGTATTTT
D: TRBD2; J: TRBJ2-1; size: many; V: TRBV9; CDR3: CASSVLGGDYNEQFF; DNA: TGTGCCAGCAGCGTACTCGGGGGGGACTACAATGAGCAGTTCTTC
D: -; J: TRBJ1-2; size: many; V: TRBV20-1; CDR3: CSAKVGTGYGYTF; DNA: TGCAGTGCTAAGGTGGGGACGGGATATGGCTACACCTTC
D: TRBD2; J: TRBJ2-1; size: many; V: TRBV19; CDR3: CASSILTSGRNEQFF; DNA: TGTGCCAGTAGTATCTTGACTAGCGGGAGAAATGAGCAGTTCTTC
D: -; J: TRBJ2-1; size: -; V: TRBV5-4; CDR3: CVSSLEAAQFF; DNA: TGTGTCAGCAGCTTGGAGGCGGCTCAGTTCTTC
D: -; J: TRBJ1-4; size: many; V: TRBV5-1; CDR3: CASSPGASFDEKLFF; DNA: TGCGCCAGCAGCCCGGGTGCATCCTTCGATGAAAAACTGTTTTTT
D: -; J: TRBJ2-5; size: many; V: TRBV2; CDR3: CASSPRIQETQYF; DNA: TGTGCCAGCAGCCCCCGTATCCAAGAGACCCAGTACTTC